This T cell receptor (beta chain) appears in the sequencing data of a study of molecular identifiers for immune sequencing clone quantification. The CDR3 runs to 13 residues. V was shortened by 7 bases and J by 3 bases, with 9 bases between the two germline ends. Germline values: CDR1 SNHLY, CDR2 FYNNEI. At least ten counts were recorded for this clonotype. TCRdb ran MiXCR on the PCR reads and lists one entry per CDR3 protein. The table has 460,000 or so distinct CDR3 sequences, about 25% seen once; the top ten hold roughly 0.79%. The TCR comes from a human donor in good health. Some libraries in this study had Jurkat cell RNA spiked in. Sequences were obtained from naive CD8+ T cells from blood, with Jurkat cell RNA spiked in. Subset reported: FACS-sorted CD8+CD4-CCR7+CD45RA+ naive T cells. V is TRBV2 and J is TRBJ2-2; the D is unclear. The DNA for the CDR3 is TGTGCCAGCATCACCCTTCACACCGGGGAGCTGTTTTTT. As protein: CASITLHTGELFF.